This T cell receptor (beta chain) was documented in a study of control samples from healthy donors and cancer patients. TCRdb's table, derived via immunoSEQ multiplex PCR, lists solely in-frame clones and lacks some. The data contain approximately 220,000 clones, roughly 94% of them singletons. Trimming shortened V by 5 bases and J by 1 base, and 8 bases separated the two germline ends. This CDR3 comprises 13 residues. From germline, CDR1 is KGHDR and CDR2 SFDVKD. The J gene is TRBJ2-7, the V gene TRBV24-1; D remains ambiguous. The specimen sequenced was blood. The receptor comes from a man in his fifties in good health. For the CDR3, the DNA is TGTGCCACCAGTGGAAGAGAATCCTACGAGCAGTACTTC. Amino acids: CATSGRESYEQYF.